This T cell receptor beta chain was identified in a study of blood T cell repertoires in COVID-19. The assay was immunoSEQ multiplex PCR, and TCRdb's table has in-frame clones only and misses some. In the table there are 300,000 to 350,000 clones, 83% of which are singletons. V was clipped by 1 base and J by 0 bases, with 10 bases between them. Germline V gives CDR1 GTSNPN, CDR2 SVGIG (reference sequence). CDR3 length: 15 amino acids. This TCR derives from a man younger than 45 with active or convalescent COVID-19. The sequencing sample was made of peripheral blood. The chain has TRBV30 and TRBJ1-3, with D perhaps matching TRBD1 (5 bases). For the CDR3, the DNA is TGTGCCTGGAGTGAAGGGGCTTCCTCTGGAAACACCATATATTTT. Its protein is CAWSEGASSGNTIYF. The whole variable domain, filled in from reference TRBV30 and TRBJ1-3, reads SQTIHQWPATLVQPVGSPLSLECTVEGTSNPNLYWYRQAAGRGLQLLFYSVGIGQISSEVPQNLSASRPQDRQFILSSKKLLLSDSGFYLCAWSEGASSGNTIYFGEGSWLTVV.